The clone carrying this TCR beta chain has just a few counts. What it binds is not known. This entry is derived from a study of human T cells and chemical hapten exposure. Study-wide background: The use of 2% DPC on 2 cm by 2 cm of upper inner arm skin constituted sensitization. Weekly diphenylcyclopropenone doses were given to patients' scalps across the roughly 25-week study.

Study results and limitations: The number of TCRs over 1 in 1000 frequency stayed unchanged after DPC.

Time point specified: patch test 1, 2 weeks after DPC sensitization. As to treatment: therapeutic diphenylcyclopropenone sensitization with weekly scalp DPC. The CDR3 length is 15 residues. The V and J ends lost 3 bases and 8 bases, in that order; junction bases with no gene match: 6. CDR1 LGHNA and CDR2 YSLEER come from the germline V gene. Unique molecular identifiers were linked by the library to individual cDNA molecules. From the RACE reads, TCRdb called clonotypes with MiXCR, one entry per CDR3 protein. The repertoire has around 340,000 distinct CDR3 sequences, approximately 6.3% of them found once; the top ten carry 8.4%.

This clonotype was obtained from a woman aged 18-30 years with alopecia areata. Some clones in this sample may be carry-over from other donors' samples. The chain has TRBV4-3 and TRBJ2-1; 11 bases are a match to TRBD2. Specimen: whole blood, collected in connection with sensitization to the hapten diphenylcyclopropenone (DPC). The CDR3 is CASSQTSGVTDEQFF. The CDR3 DNA follows: TGCGCCAGCAGCCAGACTAGCGGGGTGACGGATGAGCAGTTCTTC.